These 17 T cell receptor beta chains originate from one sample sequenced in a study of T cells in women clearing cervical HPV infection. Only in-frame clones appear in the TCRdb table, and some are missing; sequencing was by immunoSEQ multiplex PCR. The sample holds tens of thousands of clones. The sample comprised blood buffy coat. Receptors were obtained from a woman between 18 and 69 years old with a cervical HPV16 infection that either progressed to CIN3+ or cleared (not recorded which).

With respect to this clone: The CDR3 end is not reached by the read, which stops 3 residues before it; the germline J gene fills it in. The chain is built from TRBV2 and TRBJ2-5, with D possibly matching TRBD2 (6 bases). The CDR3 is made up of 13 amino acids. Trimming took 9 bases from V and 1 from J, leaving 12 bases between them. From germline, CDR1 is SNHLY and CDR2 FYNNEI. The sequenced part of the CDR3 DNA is TGTGCCAGTGAGCGGGCCCCCCAAGAGACC. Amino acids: CASERAPQET. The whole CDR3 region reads CASERAPQETQYF.

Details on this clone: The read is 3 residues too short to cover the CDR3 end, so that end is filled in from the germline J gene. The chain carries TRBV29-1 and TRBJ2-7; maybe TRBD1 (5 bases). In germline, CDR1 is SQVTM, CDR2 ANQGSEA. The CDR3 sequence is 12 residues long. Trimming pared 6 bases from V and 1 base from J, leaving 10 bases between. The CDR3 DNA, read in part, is TGCAGCGTGACAGCTACATCCTACGAG. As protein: CSVTATSYE. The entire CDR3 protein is CSVTATSYEQYF.

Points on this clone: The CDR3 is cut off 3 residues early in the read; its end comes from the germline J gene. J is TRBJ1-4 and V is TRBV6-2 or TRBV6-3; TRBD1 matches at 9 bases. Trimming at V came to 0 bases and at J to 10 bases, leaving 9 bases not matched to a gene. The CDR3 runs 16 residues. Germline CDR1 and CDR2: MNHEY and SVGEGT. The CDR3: CASSYSTTGGIGKLFF. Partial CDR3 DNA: TGTGCCAGCAGTTACTCGACCACAGGGGGCATTGGAAAA.

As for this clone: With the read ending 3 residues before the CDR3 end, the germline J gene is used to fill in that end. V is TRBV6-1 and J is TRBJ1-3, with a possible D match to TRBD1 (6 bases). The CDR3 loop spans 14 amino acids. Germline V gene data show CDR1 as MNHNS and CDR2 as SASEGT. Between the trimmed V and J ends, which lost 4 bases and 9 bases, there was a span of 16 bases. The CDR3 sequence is CASSAEGGGGTIYF. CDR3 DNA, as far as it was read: TGTGCCAGCAGTGCAGAAGGGGGGGGAGGCACC.

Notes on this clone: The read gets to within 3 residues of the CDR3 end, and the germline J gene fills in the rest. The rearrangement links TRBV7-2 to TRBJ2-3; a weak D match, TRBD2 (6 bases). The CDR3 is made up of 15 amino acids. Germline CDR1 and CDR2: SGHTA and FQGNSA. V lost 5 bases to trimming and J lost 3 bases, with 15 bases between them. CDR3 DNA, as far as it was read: TGTGCCAGCAGCCCTAGGCGGGGCGCGACAGATACG. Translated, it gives CASSPRRGATDT. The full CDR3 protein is CASSPRRGATDTQYF.

This CDR3 is CASSTRREVSDGYTF. The sequenced part of the CDR3 DNA is TGTGCCAGTAGTACCCGCAGGGAAGTGTCAGATGGC. The chain employs TRBV19 and TRBJ1-2; D is perhaps TRBD1 (5 bases). The sequence runs out 3 residues before the end of the CDR3; the remainder is reconstructed from the germline J gene. CDR3 size: 15 residues. V was clipped by 4 bases and J by 6 bases, with 18 bases between them. Per the germline V gene, CDR1 is LNHDA and CDR2 is SQIVND (reference sequence).

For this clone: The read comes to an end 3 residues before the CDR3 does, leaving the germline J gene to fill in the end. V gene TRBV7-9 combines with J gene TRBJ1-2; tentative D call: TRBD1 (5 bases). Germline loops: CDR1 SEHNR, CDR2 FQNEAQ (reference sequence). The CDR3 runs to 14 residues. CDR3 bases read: TGTGCCAGCAGCTCTCCGGGACTAGCGGGGGGC. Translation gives CASSSPGLAGG. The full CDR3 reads CASSSPGLAGGYTF.

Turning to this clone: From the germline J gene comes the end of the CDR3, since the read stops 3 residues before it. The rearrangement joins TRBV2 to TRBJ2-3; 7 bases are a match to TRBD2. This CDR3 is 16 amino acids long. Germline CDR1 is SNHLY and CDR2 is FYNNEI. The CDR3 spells CASSSDLAGLQETQYF. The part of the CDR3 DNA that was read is TGTGCCAGCAGTTCCGATTTAGCGGGCCTCCAAGAGACG.

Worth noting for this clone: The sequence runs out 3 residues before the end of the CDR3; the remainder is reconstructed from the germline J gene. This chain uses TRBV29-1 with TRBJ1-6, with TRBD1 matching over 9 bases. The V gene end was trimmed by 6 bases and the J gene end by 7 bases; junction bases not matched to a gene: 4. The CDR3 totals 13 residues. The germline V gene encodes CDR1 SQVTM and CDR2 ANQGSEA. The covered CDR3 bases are TGCAGCGTCTCGACAGGGGGGAATTCACCC. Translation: CSVSTGGNSP. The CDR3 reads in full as CSVSTGGNSPLHF. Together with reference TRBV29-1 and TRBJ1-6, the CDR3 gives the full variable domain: SAVISQKPSRDICQRGTSLTIQCQVDSQVTMMFWYRQQPGQSLTLIATANQGSEATYESGFVIDKFPISRPNLTFSTLTVSNMSPEDSSIYLCSVSTGGNSPLHFGNGTRLTVT.

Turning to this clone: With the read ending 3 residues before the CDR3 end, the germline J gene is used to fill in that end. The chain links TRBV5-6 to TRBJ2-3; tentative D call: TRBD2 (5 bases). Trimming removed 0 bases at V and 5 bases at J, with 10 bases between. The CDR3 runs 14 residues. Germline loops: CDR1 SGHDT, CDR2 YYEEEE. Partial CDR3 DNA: TGTGCCAGCAGCTTGGATCTAGCCGGAGATACG. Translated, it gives CASSLDLAGDT. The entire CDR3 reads CASSLDLAGDTQYF.

CDR3 sequence reads: CASSLGTGGDEQFF. The DNA read from the CDR3 is TGTGCCAGCAGTTTAGGGACAGGGGGCGATGAG. The chain links TRBV12-3 or TRBV12-4 to TRBJ2-1; 11 nucleotides line up with TRBD1. The observed sequence ends 3 residues before the CDR3 terminus, with the missing tail filled in from the germline J gene. This CDR3 spans 14 amino acids. V gave up 1 base and J gave up 8 bases; unmatched junction bases: 1.

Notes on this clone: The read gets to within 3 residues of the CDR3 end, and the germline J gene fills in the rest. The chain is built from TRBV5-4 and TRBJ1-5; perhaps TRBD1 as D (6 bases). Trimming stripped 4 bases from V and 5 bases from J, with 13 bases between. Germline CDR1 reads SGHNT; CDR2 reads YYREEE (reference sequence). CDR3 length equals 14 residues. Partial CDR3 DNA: TGTGCCAGCAGCCTACAGGGCAAGGATCAGCCC. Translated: CASSLQGKDQP. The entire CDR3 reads CASSLQGKDQPQHF.

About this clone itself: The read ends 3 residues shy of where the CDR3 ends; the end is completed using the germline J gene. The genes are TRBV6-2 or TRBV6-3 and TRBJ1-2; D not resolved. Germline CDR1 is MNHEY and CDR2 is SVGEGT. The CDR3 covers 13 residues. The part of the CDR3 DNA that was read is TGTGCCAGCAGTTACGCCTATAGGAGCGAC. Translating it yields CASSYAYRSD. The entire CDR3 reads CASSYAYRSDYTF.

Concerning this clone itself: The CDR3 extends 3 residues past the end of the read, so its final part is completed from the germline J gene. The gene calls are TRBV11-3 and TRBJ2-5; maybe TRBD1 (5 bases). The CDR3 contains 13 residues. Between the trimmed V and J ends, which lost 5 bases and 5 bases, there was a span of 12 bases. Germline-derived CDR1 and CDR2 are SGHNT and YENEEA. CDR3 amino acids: CASSPGIWETQYF. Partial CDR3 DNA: TGTGCCAGCAGCCCAGGGATTTGGGAGACC.

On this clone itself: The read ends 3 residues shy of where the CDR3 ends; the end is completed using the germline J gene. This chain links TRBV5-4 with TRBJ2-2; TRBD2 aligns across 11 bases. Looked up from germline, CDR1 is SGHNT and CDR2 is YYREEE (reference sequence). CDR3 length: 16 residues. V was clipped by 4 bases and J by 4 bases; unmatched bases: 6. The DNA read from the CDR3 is TGTGCCAGCAGCGATGGGACTAGCGGACTCACCGGGGAG. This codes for CASSDGTSGLTGE. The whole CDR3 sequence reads CASSDGTSGLTGELFF.

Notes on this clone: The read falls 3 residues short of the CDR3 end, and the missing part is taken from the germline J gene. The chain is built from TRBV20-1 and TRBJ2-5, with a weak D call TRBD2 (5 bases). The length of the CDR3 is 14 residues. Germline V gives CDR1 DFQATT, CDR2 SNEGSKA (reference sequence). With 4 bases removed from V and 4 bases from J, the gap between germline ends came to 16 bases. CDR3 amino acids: CSATARAKGETQYF. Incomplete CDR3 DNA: TGCAGTGCTACTGCGCGGGCTAAGGGAGAGACC.

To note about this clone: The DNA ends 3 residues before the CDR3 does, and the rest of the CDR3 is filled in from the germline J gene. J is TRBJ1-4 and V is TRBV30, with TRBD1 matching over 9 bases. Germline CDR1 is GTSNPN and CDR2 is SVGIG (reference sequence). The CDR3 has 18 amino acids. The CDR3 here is CAWSLNPRGTGFNSPLFF. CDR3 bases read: TGTGCCTGGAGTCTAAACCCTCGGGGGACAGGGTTTAATTCACCA.